These 17 T cell receptor beta chains share one sample of origin, sequenced in a study of lymphopenia after photon versus proton radiotherapy. Only in-frame clones appear in the TCRdb table, and some are missing; sequencing was by immunoSEQ multiplex PCR. Of about 58,000 clones in the sample, about 88% were seen once. This specimen consisted of peripheral blood, obtained from a patient treated with proton-based radiotherapy. These receptors were taken from a man aged 55 to 70 with pancreatic cancer.

V gene TRBV10-3 combines with J gene TRBJ2-1; D is possibly TRBD2 (6 bases). The germline V gene encodes CDR1 ENHRY and CDR2 SYGVKD. Trimming shortened V by 4 bases and J by 0 bases, and 16 bases separated the two germline ends. This CDR3 spans 17 amino acids. The CDR3 spells CAISAYIAVSSYNEQFF. The DNA for the CDR3 is TGTGCCATCAGTGCTTATATAGCGGTGAGCTCCTACAATGAGCAGTTCTTC.

The rearrangement links TRBV7-9 to TRBJ1-3, with 10 bases that match TRBD1. This CDR3 comprises 16 residues. The ends lost 4 bases at V and 0 bases at J; junction bases unmatched: 3. Per germline, CDR1 SEHNR and CDR2 FQNEAQ (reference sequence). The CDR3 bases are TGTGCCAGCAGCTCGGGACAGGGGAGCTCTGGAAACACCATATATTTT. Translating it yields CASSSGQGSSGNTIYF.

The chain recombines TRBV19 with TRBJ1-5, with 7 positions matching TRBD1. The CDR3 runs 14 residues. V lost 4 bases and J lost 7; bases outside the gene matches: 7. The germline V gene has CDR1 LNHDA and CDR2 SQIVND (reference sequence). In nucleotides, the CDR3 is TGTGCCAGTAGTAGGTTCAGGGGGGAACAGCCCCAGCATTTT. Its protein product is CASSRFRGEQPQHF.

The J gene is TRBJ2-2, the V gene TRBV19, with 10 nucleotides matching TRBD2. Germline V gene sequence: CDR1 LNHDA, CDR2 SQIVND (reference sequence). V gave up 4 bases and J gave up 3 bases; unmatched junction bases: 5. CDR3 length: 16 residues. The chain's CDR3 is CASSTGLAEYTGELFF. In nucleotides, the CDR3 is TGTGCCAGTAGTACAGGACTAGCGGAATACACCGGGGAGCTGTTTTTT.

The table lists this clone with a count of one. J is TRBJ2-5 and V is TRBV7-2, with 8 bases identical to TRBD2. Looked up from germline, CDR1 is SGHTA and CDR2 is FQGNSA. The ends lost 2 bases at V and 1 base at J; junction bases unmatched: 6. This CDR3 is 16 amino acids long. The CDR3 reads CASSLNKLAAQETQYF. In DNA form, the CDR3 reads TGTGCCAGCAGCTTAAATAAACTAGCGGCCCAAGAGACCCAGTACTTC.

The chain couples TRBV6-1 to TRBJ2-2; D is unresolved. CDR3 size: 15 residues. Trimming took off 4 bases at V and 0 bases at J, with 9 bases between the two ends. Germline V gene data show CDR1 as MNHNS and CDR2 as SASEGT. The CDR3 nucleotides read TGTGCCAGCAGTGCCTTAGATGCGAACACCGGGGAGCTGTTTTTT. This codes for CASSALDANTGELFF.

The genes are TRBV19 and TRBJ2-2, with TRBD2 matching 9 bases. The CDR3 covers 17 residues. Germline V gene data show CDR1 as LNHDA and CDR2 as SQIVND (reference sequence). The ends lost 4 bases at V and 1 base at J; junction bases unmatched: 7. The CDR3 region is CASSTSPSGKNTGELFF. CDR3 bases: TGTGCCAGTAGTACCTCTCCTAGCGGGAAGAACACCGGGGAGCTGTTTTTT.

The V gene is TRBV4-3, the J gene TRBJ1-2, with D perhaps matching TRBD1 (5 bases). With 4 bases removed from V and 4 bases from J, the gap between germline ends came to 13 bases. The CDR3 has 14 residues. Germline loops: CDR1 LGHNA, CDR2 YSLEER. CDR3 coding DNA: TGCGCCAGCAGCCTGGAGCGGGGGTCCTATGGCTACACCTTC. Its protein product is CASSLERGSYGYTF.

CDR3 sequence (DNA): TGCGCCAGCAGCTTGGGACAGATACCGCGTCAACAGCTGGGCACGTGGTACTTC. Translation gives CASSLGQIPRQQLGTWYF. The chain joins TRBV5-1 to TRBJ2-7; D might be TRBD1 (5 bases). CDR3 length: 18 residues. The ends were cut back, 0 bases at V and 12 bases at J, with 31 bases in the middle. The germline V gene encodes CDR1 SGHRS and CDR2 YFSETQ.

This sequence joins TRBV28 and TRBJ2-3; 12 nucleotides match TRBD1. CDR1 MDHEN and CDR2 SYDVKM come from the germline V gene. The ends lost 3 bases at V and 5 bases at J; junction bases unmatched: 3. The CDR3 loop spans 15 amino acids. The CDR3 DNA follows: TGTGCCAGCAGTTTGGGGACAGGGGGCAGAGATACGCAGTATTTT. The encoded protein is CASSLGTGGRDTQYF.

The chain links TRBV6-6 to TRBJ2-1; 9 bases map to TRBD2. The CDR3 extends over 16 amino acids. The germline V gene has CDR1 MNHNY and CDR2 SVGAGI (reference sequence). V shed 7 bases and J 1 base; nucleotides not matched to a gene: 8. The CDR3 DNA is TGTGCCAGCAAGGCGAGGCGGGGGGGGTCCTACAATGAGCAGTTCTTC. This encodes CASKARRGGSYNEQFF.

The V and J genes are TRBV5-4 and TRBJ2-1, with 7 bases fitting TRBD1. Looked up from germline, CDR1 is SGHNT and CDR2 is YYREEE (reference sequence). After removal of 0 bases from V and 7 bases from J, the junction contained 7 bases not matched to a gene. The CDR3 runs to 15 residues. Here the CDR3 DNA reads TGTGCCAGCAGCTTGGGATTGGACAGGAGAAATGAGCAGTTCTTC. Residues: CASSLGLDRRNEQFF.

The gene calls are TRBV7-2 and TRBJ2-1; D gene unclear. The V gene's germline CDR1 is SGHTA and CDR2 FQGNSA. This CDR3 has 11 residues. V shed 5 bases and J shed 7 bases, with 6 bases lying between them. CDR3 protein: CASSRSNEQFF. The DNA of the CDR3 is TGTGCCAGCAGCCGGTCGAATGAGCAGTTCTTC.

This clone came up once. The CDR3 DNA reads as TGTGCCAGCACCCCATTCGGGGACAGGGGCGTCCGCGAAAGCTACGAGCAGTACTTC. Translated: CASTPFGDRGVRESYEQYF. The gene calls are TRBV27 and TRBJ2-7, with 10 nucleotides matching TRBD1. Looked up from germline, CDR1 is MNHEY and CDR2 is SMNVEV (reference sequence). This CDR3 is built from 19 residues. With V trimmed by 7 bases and J by 3 bases, 21 bases remained unmatched.

The gene calls are TRBV15 and TRBJ2-3; D may be TRBD2 (5 bases). This CDR3 spans 15 amino acids. V was clipped by 5 bases and J by 5 bases, with 17 bases between them. Germline V gene data show CDR1 as LNHNV and CDR2 as YYDKDF (reference sequence). CDR3 region: CATSGWTQTLDTQYF. The CDR3 coding sequence is TGTGCCACCAGCGGATGGACTCAGACCTTAGATACGCAGTATTTT.

V is TRBV19 and J is TRBJ2-7; 12 bases fit TRBD2. Trimming cost V 5 bases and J 5 bases; bases outside gene matches: 4. The CDR3 runs to 14 residues. Germline V gene sequence: CDR1 LNHDA, CDR2 SQIVND (reference sequence). DNA for the CDR3: TGTGCCAGTAGTTTCCTAGCGGGAGGGAACGAGCAGTACTTC. The encoded protein is CASSFLAGGNEQYF.

The chain carries TRBV30 and TRBJ1-4; 10 bases fit TRBD1. Germline V gene sequence: CDR1 GTSNPN, CDR2 SVGIG (reference sequence). This CDR3 has 14 amino acids. V dropped 3 bases and J dropped 6; count of bases not matched to a gene: 4. CDR3 in DNA: TGTGCCTGGAGACGACAGGGGGCGGATGAAAAACTGTTTTTT. Protein sequence: CAWRRQGADEKLFF.